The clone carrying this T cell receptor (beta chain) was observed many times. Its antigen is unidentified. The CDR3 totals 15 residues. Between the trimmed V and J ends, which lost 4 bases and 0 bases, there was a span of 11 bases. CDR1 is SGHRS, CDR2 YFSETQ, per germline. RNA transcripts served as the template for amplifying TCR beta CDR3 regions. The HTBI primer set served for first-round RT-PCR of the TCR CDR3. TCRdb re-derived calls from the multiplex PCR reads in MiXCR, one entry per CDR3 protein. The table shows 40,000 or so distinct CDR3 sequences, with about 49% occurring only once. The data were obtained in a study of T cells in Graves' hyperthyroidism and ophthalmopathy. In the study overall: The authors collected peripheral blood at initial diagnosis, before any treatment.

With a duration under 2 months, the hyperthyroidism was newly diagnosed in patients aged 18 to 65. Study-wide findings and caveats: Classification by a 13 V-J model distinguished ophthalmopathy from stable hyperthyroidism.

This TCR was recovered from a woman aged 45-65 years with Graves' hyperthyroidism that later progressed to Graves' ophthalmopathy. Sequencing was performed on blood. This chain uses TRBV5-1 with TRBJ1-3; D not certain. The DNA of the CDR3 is TGCGCCAGCAGCGATGGAACCAGCTCTGGAAACACCATATATTTT. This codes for CASSDGTSSGNTIYF.